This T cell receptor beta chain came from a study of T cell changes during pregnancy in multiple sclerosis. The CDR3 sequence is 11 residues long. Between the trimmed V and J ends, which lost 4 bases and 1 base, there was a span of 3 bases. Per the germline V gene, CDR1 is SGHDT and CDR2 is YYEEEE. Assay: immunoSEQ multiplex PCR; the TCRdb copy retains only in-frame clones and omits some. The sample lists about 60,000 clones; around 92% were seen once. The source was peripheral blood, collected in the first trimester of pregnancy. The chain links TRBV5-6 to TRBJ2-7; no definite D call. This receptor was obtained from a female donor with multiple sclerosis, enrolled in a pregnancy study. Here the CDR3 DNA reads TGTGCCAGCAGCCATTCCTACGAGCAGTACTTC. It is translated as CASSHSYEQYF.